This section outlines one T cell receptor beta chain sequence together with its context. The antigen remains undetermined. The data are from a study of cytomegalovirus exposure and HLA in healthy donors. Study-wide findings and caveats: Earlier results showed most TCR beta V segments being productive about 87% or about 30% of the time. What TCR beta sequences reportedly achieved was accurate prediction of HLA-A and HLA-B alleles in most subjects.

This PCR relied on a set of 60 Vbeta primers and 13 Jbeta primers. Method: immunoSEQ multiplex PCR; TCRdb's copy keeps in-frame clones and lacks some. The sample includes some 40,000 clones, about 64% seen only once; the top ten take about 12%. The CDR3 covers 11 residues. V lost 6 bases to trimming and J lost 3 bases, with 6 bases between them. Germline V gene sequence: CDR1 MNHNY, CDR2 SVGAGI (reference sequence). Input material: PBMCs. The TCR originated in a man between 60 and 70 years old in good health and CMV-seropositive. This rearrangement joins TRBV6-6 to TRBJ2-7; the D gene is possibly TRBD2 (5 bases). The CDR3 DNA is TGTGCCAGCAGCGGGAACTACGAGCAGTACTTC. This codes for CASSGNYEQYF.